One and the same sample provided the 23 T cell receptor beta chains below, sequenced in a study of blood T cell repertoires in COVID-19. Sequencing was performed with immunoSEQ multiplex PCR; in TCRdb, only in-frame clones are kept and a portion is missing. The sample carries 200,000 to 300,000 clones, about 84% recorded once. The specimen was peripheral blood. Every receptor here comes from a woman over 75 with COVID-19, enrolled during active disease.

The V call is TRBV3-1 (or the pseudogene TRBV3-2), the J call TRBJ2-3; TRBD2 matches at 9 bases. The CDR3 runs to 16 residues. V lost 5 bases to trimming and J lost 2 bases; unmatched junction nucleotides: 8. Per germline, CDR1 LGHDT and CDR2 YNNKEL (reference sequence). CDR3 in amino acids: CASSSRAGGITDTQYF. CDR3 DNA: TGTGCCAGCAGCTCAAGGGCGGGGGGGATCACAGATACGCAGTATTTT.

The gene calls are TRBV7-9 and TRBJ2-3, with D unresolved. V was shortened by 5 bases and J by 2 bases, with 5 bases between the two germline ends. The CDR3 runs to 12 residues. Germline V gene sequence: CDR1 SEHNR, CDR2 FQNEAQ (reference sequence). CDR3 sequence: CASSRDTDTQYF. The CDR3, as DNA: TGTGCCAGCAGCAGAGACACAGATACGCAGTATTTT.

With regard to this clone: Other nucleotide sequences in the sample specify the same CDR3. The chain joins TRBV9 to TRBJ2-5, with TRBD2 identical over 11 bases. Germline values: CDR1 SGDLS, CDR2 YYNGEE. There are 17 residues in the CDR3. With V trimmed by 2 bases and J by 5 bases, 11 bases remained unmatched. In nucleotides, the CDR3 is TGTGCCAGCAGCGTTTCTAGCGGGGGGCTCGGAGGGGAGACCCAGTACTTC. Its protein is CASSVSSGGLGGETQYF.

This clone turned up a few times. The chain recombines TRBV3-1 (or the pseudogene TRBV3-2) with TRBJ1-6, with D uncertain. Trimming pared 1 base from V and 11 bases from J, leaving 12 bases between. The germline V gene has CDR1 LGHDT and CDR2 YNNKEL (reference sequence). The CDR3 sequence is 14 residues long. CDR3 sequence: CASSQVSRGTPLHF. CDR3 bases: TGTGCCAGCAGCCAAGTGTCACGGGGAACACCCCTCCACTTT.

The chain employs TRBV4-2 and TRBJ2-5; no clear D. This CDR3 contains 14 residues. Germline-derived CDR1 and CDR2 are LGHNA and YNFKEQ. The V end was cut by 0 bases, the J end by 2 bases, with 7 bases between. The CDR3 nucleotides are TGTGCCAGCAGCCAAGACGGTTGGCAAGAGACCCAGTACTTC. This translates into CASSQDGWQETQYF.

The genes are TRBV10-3 and TRBJ1-6; perhaps TRBD1 as D (5 bases). CDR1 is ENHRY and CDR2 is SYGVKD in the germline V gene. V lost 0 bases to trimming and J lost 10 bases, with 13 bases between them. This CDR3 comprises 15 residues. DNA of the CDR3: TGTGCCATCAGTGAGTCTGTAACAGGCAAATCACCCCTCCACTTT. This sequence encodes CAISESVTGKSPLHF.

This clone was observed a few times. This chain joins TRBV19 and TRBJ2-3; D is possibly TRBD2 (7 bases). CDR3 size: 15 residues. Germline CDR1 and CDR2: LNHDA and SQIVND (reference sequence). The V and J ends lost 7 bases and 8 bases respectively, with 22 bases between them. CDR3 bases: TGTGCCAGTACCACGGGGGGACAACGGGGAGGTACGCAGTATTTT. Residues: CASTTGGQRGGTQYF.

The CDR3 region has the DNA TGTGCCAGCAGTTATACAGGGGGCCGGAATCAGCCCCAGCATTTT. As protein: CASSYTGGRNQPQHF. The chain links TRBV28 to TRBJ1-5; 9 bases align to TRBD1. Germline assignment: CDR1 MDHEN and CDR2 SYDVKM. V dropped 4 bases and J dropped 4; count of bases not matched to a gene: 5. This CDR3 spans 15 amino acids.

The V and J genes are TRBV5-1 and TRBJ2-5, with 12 bases matching TRBD2. Germline V gives CDR1 SGHRS, CDR2 YFSETQ. The length of the CDR3 is 17 residues. After removal of 0 bases from V and 5 bases from J, the junction contained 8 bases not matched to a gene. CDR3 amino acids: CASSLEASGGAAETQYF. The CDR3 region has the DNA TGCGCCAGCAGCTTGGAGGCTAGCGGGGGGGCCGCGGAGACCCAGTACTTC.

The V call is TRBV18, the J call TRBJ1-6; no firm D call. The CDR3 totals 15 residues. Trimming removed 3 bases at V and 7 bases at J, with 13 bases between. CDR1 and CDR2 from the germline V gene are KGHSH and LQKENI. The CDR3 loop reads CASSPSRQRNSPLHF. CDR3 in DNA: TGTGCCAGCTCACCCAGCCGCCAGAGGAATTCACCCCTCCACTTT.

This clone was counted once. The chain has TRBV7-2 and TRBJ1-2; 8 positions match TRBD1. Germline loops: CDR1 SGHTA, CDR2 FQGNSA. The CDR3 is 15 residues long. J lost 8 bases, V lost 5 bases, and 13 bases had no gene match. CDR3 amino acids: CASSPRLDRARGYTF. The DNA for the CDR3 is TGTGCCAGCAGCCCCCGGCTGGACAGGGCAAGGGGCTACACCTTC.

This chain joins TRBV11-2 and TRBJ1-5, with a possible D match to TRBD1 (5 bases). The V gene's germline CDR1 is SGHAT and CDR2 FQNNGV. The V end lost 5 bases, the J end lost 2 bases, and 13 bases lay between the germline ends. The CDR3 runs 15 residues. For the CDR3, the DNA is TGTGCCAGCAGCCCCCAGGGTCGGGGCAATCAGCCCCAGCATTTT. Protein: CASSPQGRGNQPQHF.

This clone was seen a single time. This chain uses TRBV18 with TRBJ2-4; TRBD2 is a possible D gene (6 bases). V lost 0 bases and J 6 bases, leaving 12 bases between the germline ends. Germline assignment: CDR1 KGHSH and CDR2 LQKENI. The CDR3 sequence is 15 residues long. The CDR3 sequence: CASSPPPGERNIQYF. The CDR3 nucleotides read TGTGCCAGCTCACCACCTCCGGGGGAGAGAAACATTCAGTACTTC.

CDR3 sequence reads: CASSLNREGEKLFF. For the CDR3, the DNA is TGTGCCAGCAGCTTAAACAGGGAGGGAGAAAAACTGTTTTTT. J is TRBJ1-4 and V is TRBV7-2, with D perhaps TRBD1 (6 bases). Trimming took off 2 bases at V and 8 bases at J, with 12 bases between the two ends. The CDR3 totals 14 residues. Germline assignment: CDR1 SGHTA and CDR2 FQGNSA.

The DNA of the CDR3 is TGTGCCAGCAGCCCCCGACAGGTCTCTGAAGCTTTCTTT. Translating gives CASSPRQVSEAFF. This chain joins TRBV7-9 and TRBJ1-1; D may be TRBD1 (6 bases). Trimming removed 5 bases from V and 6 bases from J, with 13 bases in between. Germline CDR1 and CDR2: SEHNR and FQNEAQ (reference sequence). CDR3 length: 13 residues.

This clone appeared a few times. The chain couples TRBV30 to TRBJ1-2, with 8 bases aligning to TRBD1. The CDR3 contains 15 residues. Germline CDR1 GTSNPN, CDR2 SVGIG (reference sequence). Germline trimming cut 3 bases from V and 2 bases from J; bases unmatched to any gene: 8. CDR3 in DNA: TGTGCCTGGAGGGAGAAGACAGGGGACAACTATGGCTACACCTTC. It codes for CAWREKTGDNYGYTF.

The V and J genes are TRBV2 and TRBJ1-1; D unresolved. The CDR3 totals 14 residues. V lost 7 bases, J lost 3 bases, and 15 bases lay in between. Germline V gives CDR1 SNHLY, CDR2 FYNNEI. CDR3 protein: CASKGAGGYTEAFF. The DNA for the CDR3 is TGTGCCAGCAAGGGAGCGGGCGGGTACACTGAAGCTTTCTTT.

The rearrangement links TRBV19 to TRBJ2-1; 8 bases agree with TRBD2. Germline V lookup: CDR1 LNHDA, CDR2 SQIVND (reference sequence). The CDR3 spans 15 residues. V was pared by 4 bases and J by 1 base, with 3 bases of the junction left unmatched. CDR3 protein: CASSKLAVSYNEQFF. Here the CDR3 DNA reads TGTGCCAGTAGTAAACTAGCGGTTTCCTACAATGAGCAGTTCTTC.

This clone has a handful of counts. This rearrangement joins TRBV5-1 to TRBJ1-5; the D gene is possibly TRBD1 (5 bases). CDR3 size: 14 residues. CDR1 and CDR2 (germline): SGHRS, YFSETQ. The V gene lost 0 bases and the J gene lost 6 bases, with 10 bases spanning the gap. The CDR3 sequence: CASSLGEGVQPQHF. In nucleotides, the CDR3 is TGCGCCAGCAGCTTGGGGGAAGGGGTTCAGCCCCAGCATTTT.

The V and J genes are TRBV18 and TRBJ1-2; TRBD1 agrees at 12 bases. There are 15 residues in the CDR3. V lost 3 bases to trimming and J lost 6 bases; unmatched junction nucleotides: 5. Germline V gene data show CDR1 as KGHSH and CDR2 as LQKENI. In DNA, the CDR3 is TGTGCCAGCTCACCCCAGGGACAGGGGGCCCATGGCTACACCTTC. Its protein product is CASSPQGQGAHGYTF.

The CDR3 protein is CASSEGRAGNSYEQYV. The DNA for the CDR3 is TGTGCCAGCAGTGAAGGTAGAGCGGGGAACTCCTACGAGCAGTACGTC. The chain has TRBV6-1 and TRBJ2-7; 7 bases fit TRBD2. Germline CDR1 reads MNHNS; CDR2 reads SASEGT. This CDR3 spans 16 amino acids. V lost 1 base to trimming and J lost 0 bases; unmatched junction nucleotides: 6.

The sample holds one count of this clone. V usage is TRBV5-1 and J usage is TRBJ2-1, with D tentatively TRBD1 (5 bases). Germline V CDR1 and CDR2: SGHRS, YFSETQ. CDR3 size: 15 residues. V was pared by 5 bases and J by 8 bases, with 20 bases between. CDR3 DNA sequence: TGCGCCAGCAGTGTAGACCCCAGGGCTATCGATGAGCAGTTCTTC. Its translation is CASSVDPRAIDEQFF.

The chain's CDR3 is CASSYSTGEAFF. In nucleotides, the CDR3 is TGTGCCAGCAGTTACTCGACAGGGGAAGCTTTCTTT. The chain uses TRBV6-5 and TRBJ1-1, with 7 bases fitting TRBD1. The CDR3 is 12 residues long. V lost 0 bases and J lost 8; bases outside the gene matches: 0. Germline values: CDR1 MNHEY, CDR2 SVGAGI.